This passage covers 19 T cell receptor beta chains from one sample sequenced in a study of blood T cells in healthy people across ages. Sample-barcoded 5' priming and a J-beta primer mix drove a second PCR of roughly 7 to 11 cycles. MiXCR, run by TCRdb on the 5' RACE reads, gives a single entry per CDR3 protein. The repertoire holds about 1.4 million distinct CDR3 sequences, around 55% seen once, with about 6.7% in the top ten. Material: blood. All receptors derive from a man aged 18 to 29 in good health.

The chain recombines TRBV10-3 with TRBJ2-5, with a tentative D call TRBD1 (6 bases). CDR3 length: 17 residues. Germline values: CDR1 ENHRY, CDR2 SYGVKD. Trimming pared 1 base from V and 1 base from J, leaving 16 bases between. The CDR3 is CAISELALGDTQETQYF. The CDR3 DNA follows: TGTGCCATCAGTGAGTTGGCCCTTGGGGACACCCAAGAGACCCAGTACTTC.

Of note for this clonotype: A much bigger clone sits one base away, suggesting this may be a read error. The chain links TRBV6-1 to TRBJ2-5; 11 bases are a match to TRBD1. CDR1 and CDR2 (germline): MNHNS, SASEGT. The CDR3 is made up of 15 amino acids. The CDR3 sequence: CASSEGTGGAEAQYF. The CDR3 coding sequence is TGTGCCAGCAGTGAAGGGACAGGGGGCGCAGAGGCCCAGTACTTC.

The chain has TRBV28 and TRBJ1-2; 7 bases match TRBD1. Germline lookup yields CDR1 MDHEN and CDR2 SYDVKM. This CDR3 has 16 residues. V gave up 1 base and J gave up 4 bases; unmatched junction bases: 9. This chain's CDR3 is CASSLSSTGIIYGYTF. As DNA, the CDR3 is TGTGCCAGCAGTTTATCGTCGACAGGGATTATCTATGGCTACACCTTC.

The V gene is TRBV12-3 or TRBV12-4, the J gene TRBJ2-1; D uncertain. The CDR3 runs 15 residues. The ends were cut back, 6 bases at V and 4 bases at J, with 16 bases in the middle. The CDR3: CASSSQNGQYNEQFF. DNA for the CDR3: TGTGCCAGCAGCTCGCAAAATGGTCAGTACAATGAGCAGTTCTTC.

This clonotype was counted between two and nine times. The gene calls are TRBV29-1 and TRBJ1-2, with D possibly TRBD1 on 5 matching bases. CDR1 SQVTM and CDR2 ANQGSEA come from the germline V gene. CDR3 length: 12 residues. V was pared by 5 bases and J by 7 bases, with 14 bases between. The CDR3 nucleotides read TGCAGCGTTTTGACCGGTAGGGGTGGCTACACCTTC. Its protein product is CSVLTGRGGYTF. The variable domain in full, completed from reference TRBV29-1 and TRBJ1-2, reads SAVISQKPSRDICQRGTSLTIQCQVDSQVTMMFWYRQQPGQSLTLIATANQGSEATYESGFVIDKFPISRPNLTFSTLTVSNMSPEDSSIYLCSVLTGRGGYTFGSGTRLTVV.

The chain combines TRBV20-1 with TRBJ2-1, with D possibly matching TRBD2 (6 bases). Germline V gene sequence: CDR1 DFQATT, CDR2 SNEGSKA (reference sequence). The V and J ends lost 2 bases and 15 bases respectively, with 20 bases between them. The CDR3 has 13 residues. For the CDR3, the DNA is TGCAGTGCTAGAACCCTAGCGCCCAAATTTCGGTTCTTC. Protein sequence: CSARTLAPKFRFF.

On this clonotype: At one end, the junction sequence differs from germline, possibly due to a read error. The J gene is TRBJ2-1, the V gene TRBV27; D not resolved. The V gene's germline CDR1 is MNHEY and CDR2 SMNVEV (reference sequence). This CDR3 is 18 amino acids long. Here the CDR3 reads CAGSRVVGPGGSYNEQFF. CDR3 coding DNA: TGTGCCGGCAGCCGGGTCGTAGGTCCGGGCGGATCCTACAATGAGCAGTTCTTC.

This clonotype occurred a few times. The chain has TRBV6-6 and TRBJ2-3; D unresolved. Germline V gene sequence: CDR1 MNHNY, CDR2 SVGAGI (reference sequence). V was pared by 6 bases and J by 9 bases, with 16 bases between. The CDR3 runs to 13 residues. CDR3 in amino acids: CASRLTIDTTQYF. The CDR3 DNA follows: TGTGCCAGCAGATTAACTATAGATACGACGCAGTATTTT.

The chain recombines TRBV27 with TRBJ1-6; D gene unclear. Trimming removed 5 bases at V and 7 bases at J, with 15 bases between. The germline CDR1 and CDR2 sequences are MNHEY and SMNVEV (reference sequence). The CDR3 is made up of 15 amino acids. DNA of the CDR3: TGTGCCAGCAGTGCATACATGATTAAGAATTCACCCCTCCACTTT. This encodes CASSAYMIKNSPLHF.

The rearrangement links TRBV29-1 to TRBJ2-3; TRBD2 matches 8 bases. The germline V gene has CDR1 SQVTM and CDR2 ANQGSEA. V trimming: 2 bases; J trimming: 2 bases; junction bases outside the gene matches: 6. The CDR3 loop spans 15 amino acids. Written as DNA, the CDR3 is TGCAGCGTTGAAATAGCGGGGAGACCCACAGATACGCAGTATTTT. It translates to CSVEIAGRPTDTQYF.

The chain has TRBV20-1 and TRBJ2-2; TRBD1 is a possible D gene (6 bases). There are 18 residues in the CDR3. Trimming removed 4 bases at V and 6 bases at J, with 27 bases between. CDR1 and CDR2 from the germline V gene are DFQATT and SNEGSKA (reference sequence). The CDR3 nucleotides read TGCAGTGCTACCCCCAGCGCCTCAACGGGACAATTGGCCGGGGAGCTGTTTTTT. This codes for CSATPSASTGQLAGELFF.

The chain couples TRBV2 to TRBJ1-5, with a possible D match to TRBD1 (5 bases). CDR1 is SNHLY and CDR2 is FYNNEI in the germline V gene. The V end lost 4 bases, the J end lost 7 bases, and 11 bases lay between the germline ends. This CDR3 region has 13 residues. The CDR3, as DNA: TGTGCCAGCAGTGTTTGGGGCGGCCAGCCCCAGCATTTT. Translating it yields CASSVWGGQPQHF.

Turning to this clonotype: One end of the junction is discordant with germline, which a read error may explain. CDR3 loop: CASSLGGSNQPRHF. Written as DNA, the CDR3 is TGTGCCAGCAGCTTAGGGGGGAGCAATCAGCCCCGGCATTTT. The chain uses TRBV7-6 and TRBJ1-5, with TRBD1 as a possible D gene (5 bases). The CDR3 runs to 14 residues. Germline V lookup: CDR1 SGHVS, CDR2 FNYEAQ.

This clonotype showed up just a few times. V usage is TRBV4-1 and J usage is TRBJ2-3, with D perhaps matching TRBD2 (6 bases). The V end was cut by 1 base, the J end by 4 bases, with 15 bases between. The CDR3 is 16 amino acids. Germline CDR1 MGHRA, CDR2 YSYEKL. The CDR3 reads CASSQGGAGGPDTQYF. The CDR3 DNA reads TGCGCCAGCAGCCAAGGTGGGGCCGGAGGGCCAGATACGCAGTATTTT.

The gene calls are TRBV29-1 and TRBJ2-2, with no clear D. The CDR3 is 13 amino acids. Germline V gene lookup returns CDR1 SQVTM and CDR2 ANQGSEA. The V gene lost 5 bases and the J gene lost 3 bases, with 10 bases spanning the gap. The CDR3 region has the DNA TGCAGCGTTAAAATGGTCCACACCGGGGAGCTGTTTTTT. Translated, it gives CSVKMVHTGELFF.

This clonotype turned up a few times. V and J are TRBV4-1 and TRBJ2-3; 7 bases line up with TRBD1. With V trimmed by 1 base and J by 6 bases, 4 bases remained unmatched. Germline CDR1 and CDR2: MGHRA and YSYEKL. This CDR3 comprises 14 residues. This chain's CDR3 is CASSQVIQGDTQYF. In DNA, the CDR3 is TGCGCCAGCAGCCAAGTAATACAGGGGGATACGCAGTATTTT.

Here the CDR3 reads CASSSGGSYADTQYF. As DNA, the CDR3 is TGTGCCAGCAGCTCTGGCGGGAGTTATGCAGATACGCAGTATTTT. This rearrangement joins TRBV3-1 to TRBJ2-3; 7 bases are shared with TRBD2. This CDR3 comprises 15 residues. V was pared by 5 bases and J by 4 bases, with 9 bases of the junction left unmatched. Germline-derived CDR1 and CDR2 are LGHDT and YNNKEL (reference sequence).

This clonotype was found a few times. J is TRBJ2-5 and V is TRBV14; weak D call: TRBD2 (6 bases). Germline loops: CDR1 SGHDN, CDR2 FVKESK. The V end lost 5 bases, the J end lost 1 base, and 23 bases lay between the germline ends. CDR3 length: 18 amino acids. The chain's CDR3 is CASSSPGLSPPIQETQYF. The CDR3 bases are TGTGCCAGCAGCTCACCGGGACTTTCACCCCCTATCCAAGAGACCCAGTACTTC.

This chain joins TRBV6-1 and TRBJ2-7; weak D call: TRBD1 (5 bases). V gave up 1 base and J gave up 5 bases, with 12 bases separating them. In germline, CDR1 is MNHNS, CDR2 SASEGT. The CDR3 is 14 residues long. The CDR3 loop is CASSEEGISDEQYF. CDR3 DNA: TGTGCCAGCAGTGAAGAGGGGATCTCTGACGAGCAGTACTTC.